Below are 7 T cell receptor beta chains sequenced from a single sample in a study of blood T cell repertoires in COVID-19. The method was immunoSEQ multiplex PCR; TCRdb's version includes in-frame clones alone and lacks a portion of them. The data contain some 180,000 clones, 81% of them seen just once; the ten biggest clones take up less than 15%. The specimen sequenced was peripheral blood. These receptor sequences come from an elderly woman with COVID-19, enrolled during active disease.

This chain joins TRBV28 and TRBJ2-1; 11 bases align to TRBD2. The V gene end was trimmed by 3 bases and the J gene end by 1 base; junction bases not matched to a gene: 2. The germline CDR1 and CDR2 sequences are MDHEN and SYDVKM. The CDR3 extends over 16 amino acids. The CDR3 sequence is CASSLLAGGSYNEQFF. As DNA, the CDR3 is TGTGCCAGCAGTTTGTTAGCGGGAGGGTCCTACAATGAGCAGTTCTTC.

This clone was seen many times. V is TRBV5-4 and J is TRBJ2-5, with a weak D call TRBD1 (7 bases). V was cut by 8 bases and J by 5 bases, with 19 bases left in between. The CDR3 spans 14 residues. Germline V lookup: CDR1 SGHNT, CDR2 YYREEE (reference sequence). CDR3 DNA sequence: TGTGCCAGTTCTCGGGACAGCGGGCGGGAGACCCAGTACTTC. Amino acids: CASSRDSGRETQYF.

The chain combines TRBV12-3 or TRBV12-4 with TRBJ1-1; D remains ambiguous. The ends were cut back, 5 bases at V and 1 base at J, with 8 bases in the middle. The CDR3 is 13 residues long. CDR3 nucleotides: TGTGCCAGCAGTGTGGGCCAGAACACTGAAGCTTTCTTT. This encodes CASSVGQNTEAFF.

The genes are TRBV5-1 and TRBJ2-1; 8 bases are a match to TRBD2. Per germline, CDR1 SGHRS and CDR2 YFSETQ. V lost 3 bases to trimming and J lost 4 bases; unmatched junction nucleotides: 9. The CDR3 runs to 16 residues. CDR3 protein: CASSSQGAGVYNEQFF. CDR3 nucleotide sequence: TGCGCCAGCAGCTCCCAGGGAGCGGGAGTTTACAATGAGCAGTTCTTC.

This clone was detected once. The V gene is TRBV3-1 (or the pseudogene TRBV3-2), the J gene TRBJ2-5; TRBD1 matches at 9 bases. The germline gives CDR1 LGHDT, CDR2 YNNKEL (reference sequence). V gave up 4 bases and J gave up 4 bases; unmatched junction bases: 10. The CDR3 sequence is 16 residues long. CDR3 protein: CASSPLSGQGVETQYF. The CDR3 DNA is TGTGCCAGCAGCCCCCTATCGGGACAGGGTGTAGAGACCCAGTACTTC.

This clone has only a few counts. The rearrangement links TRBV9 to TRBJ1-1; TRBD1 aligns across 9 bases. There are 15 residues in the CDR3. Per the germline V gene, CDR1 is SGDLS and CDR2 is YYNGEE. Germline trimming cut 3 bases from V and 4 bases from J; bases unmatched to any gene: 7. The CDR3 DNA reads TGTGCCAGCAGCGCCTACAGGGGGCAGGGCACTGAAGCTTTCTTT. This encodes CASSAYRGQGTEAFF.

The V and J genes are TRBV6-6 and TRBJ1-4; D may be TRBD1 (5 bases). The V end was cut by 2 bases, the J end by 7 bases, with 17 bases between. The CDR3 runs 16 residues. Germline V lookup: CDR1 MNHNY, CDR2 SVGAGI (reference sequence). In DNA form, the CDR3 reads TGTGCCAGCAGTTACCTCACAGGCGCGCAGGGTGAAAAACTGTTTTTT. Its protein product is CASSYLTGAQGEKLFF.